The table lists the clone carrying this TCR beta chain with a few counts. The data stem from a study of blood T cell repertoires in COVID-19. Germline V gives CDR1 SGHAT, CDR2 FQNNGV. The CDR3 is 14 amino acids. V was clipped by 4 bases and J by 7 bases, with 14 bases between them. Profiling relied on immunoSEQ multiplex PCR, and the TCRdb table lists in-frame clones only, not all of them. The sample comprises 200,000 to 250,000 clones, approximately 85% of which are singletons, and roughly 2% rests with the top ten. Sequenced: PBMCs or T cells enriched from blood (not recorded which). The V and J genes are TRBV11-2 and TRBJ2-1, with D unresolved. This receptor was obtained from a woman between 50 and 59 years old who had recovered from COVID-19. As DNA, the CDR3 is TGTGCCAGCAGCTCGAGGTTGGTCGGGAATGAGCAGTTCTTC. It codes for CASSSRLVGNEQFF.